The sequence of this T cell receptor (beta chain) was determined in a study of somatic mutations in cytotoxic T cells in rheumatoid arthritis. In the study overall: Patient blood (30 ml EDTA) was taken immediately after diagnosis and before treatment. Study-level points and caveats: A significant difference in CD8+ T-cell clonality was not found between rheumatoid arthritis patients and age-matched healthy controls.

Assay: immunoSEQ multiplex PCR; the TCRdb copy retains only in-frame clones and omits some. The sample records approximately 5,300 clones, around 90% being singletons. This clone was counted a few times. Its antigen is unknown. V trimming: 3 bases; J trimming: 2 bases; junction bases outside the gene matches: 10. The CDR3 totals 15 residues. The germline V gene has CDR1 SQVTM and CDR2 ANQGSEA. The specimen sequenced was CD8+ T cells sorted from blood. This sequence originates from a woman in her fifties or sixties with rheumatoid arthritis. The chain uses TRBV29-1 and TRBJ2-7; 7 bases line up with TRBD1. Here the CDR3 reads CSVELSGQPTYEQYF. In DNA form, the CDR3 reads TGCAGCGTTGAGTTGTCGGGACAGCCAACCTACGAGCAGTACTTC.